The clone carrying this T cell receptor beta chain has a count of ten or more. The TCRbeta library was prepared with unique molecular identifiers. MiXCR, run by TCRdb on the PCR reads, gives a single entry per CDR3 protein. The sample lists about 270,000 distinct CDR3 sequences, more than 9% occurring once. This sample was included in a study of T-cell reconstitution after alpha-beta-depleted transplantation in children. The ends lost 5 bases at V and 4 bases at J; junction bases unmatched: 7. The germline V gene encodes CDR1 SEHNR and CDR2 FQNEAQ (reference sequence). This CDR3 comprises 14 residues.

The sample consisted of PBMCs from the stem cell graft donor, taken from the stem cell graft. This sequence was found in a human donor who donated a stem cell graft to a child with SCID. This chain connects TRBV7-9 to TRBJ1-1; TRBD1 matches 7 bases. CDR3 region: CASSGDRAPTEAFF. The CDR3 nucleotides read TGTGCCAGCAGCGGTGACAGGGCCCCCACTGAAGCTTTCTTT.